The rows below give T cell receptor beta chains drawn from one sample of a study of cytomegalovirus exposure and HLA in healthy donors. The method was immunoSEQ multiplex PCR; TCRdb's version includes in-frame clones alone and lacks a portion of them. Altogether 150,000 to 200,000 clones are present, 75% to 85% being singletons, with the ten largest covering 0.65% to 0.85%. Sequencing used PBMCs. These receptors were taken from a female donor in good health and CMV-seronegative. Both conserved end residues are trimmed from each CDR3. Where a row states a size, it is once, few, many or the class of an expanded clone; other rows omit it.

.	TRBJ2-3	TRBV28	ASSFQDTQY
.	TRBJ2-5	TRBV19	ATRITPRRETQY
.	TRBJ2-1	TRBV10-3	AISPRAGGYDEQF
.	TRBJ1-4	TRBV4-1	ASSHRVFWEKLF
.	TRBJ2-5	TRBV5-6	ASSLGGRGRVETQY
.	TRBJ2-1	TRBV13	ASSPPGLGPGEQF
.	TRBJ1-3	TRBV30	AWDSGNTIY
.	TRBJ2-5	TRBV2	ATQRFEGAEVETQY
.	TRBJ2-5	TRBV4-2	ASSRGGREFEETQY
.	TRBJ2-5	TRBV9	ASQLSPERGKETQY
.	TRBJ2-5	TRBV19	ASSIEAGKETQY
.	TRBJ1-1	TRBV19	ASSILGMNTEAF
once	TRBJ2-1	TRBV2	ASRRLRSSYNEQF
.	TRBJ1-3	TRBV7-2	ASTPGRRNTIY
.	TRBJ1-3	TRBV9	ASSAGTVGNTIY
.	TRBJ2-6	TRBV29-1	SVGPGGSGANGLT
.	TRBJ1-2	TRBV15	ATSQAGRTNYGYT
few	TRBJ2-1	TRBV9	ASTSGAYNEQF
.	TRBJ1-2	TRBV25-1	ASSDITQGRYGYT
.	TRBJ2-1	TRBV11-3	ASSRGTSGSDEQF
.	TRBJ1-2	TRBV6-5	ASSYRDTFYGYT
.	TRBJ2-5	TRBV4-3	ASSVRTGRGTQY
.	TRBJ2-3	TRBV27	ASSYLLASVDTQY
.	TRBJ2-2	TRBV27	ASGPTGLAGELF
.	TRBJ2-1	TRBV12-2	ASRLAQEGNF
.	TRBJ1-2	TRBV7-2	ASSRTGENYGYT
.	TRBJ1-2	TRBV19	ASREERGGANYGYT
.	TRBJ2-3	TRBV4-3	ASSQGSRYTDTQY
.	TRBJ1-1	TRBV4-3	ASSQGPGGKAF
.	TRBJ2-7	TRBV28	ASSGMTARGQY
.	TRBJ2-5	TRBV21-1	ASFTSRTVRGLTQY
.	TRBJ2-2	TRBV7-7	ASSLVVKVGSANTGELF
.	TRBJ2-5	TRBV9	ASNVAGTSGQETQY
.	TRBJ2-7	TRBV5-1	ASSLADAGSYEQY
.	TRBJ2-1	TRBV5-1	ASSLENRGNEQF
few	TRBJ2-5	TRBV4-3	AGQGLKKETQY
.	TRBJ2-2	TRBV25-1	ASSGLAAGGGELF
.	TRBJ1-2	TRBV10-1	ASSESERGNLYT
.	TRBJ1-3	TRBV2	ASIRDSASSGNTIY
.	TRBJ2-7	TRBV7-9	ASSLALAGGLEQY
.	TRBJ1-1	TRBV27	ANSWTDPNTEAF
.	TRBJ2-7	TRBV7-8	ASSSRVSYEQY
.	TRBJ1-2	TRBV18	ASSPREVNYGYT
few	TRBJ2-1	TRBV25-1	ASSDSGTPDEQF
.	TRBJ2-1	TRBV19	ASSITSGRAMYEQF
.	TRBJ2-1	TRBV29-1	SVEASVQDEQF
.	TRBJ2-1	TRBV28	ASSFTSGWDNEQF
.	TRBJ2-7	TRBV7-3	ASSLGPAGGPYEQY
.	TRBJ2-1	TRBV6-4	ASSEGGRGRQF
.	TRBJ2-1	TRBV29-1	SVEGQPGLGQF
.	TRBJ2-5	TRBV7-2	ASSFWGGIETQY
.	TRBJ2-3	TRBV11-2	ASSSRGLGGNTQY
.	TRBJ2-1	TRBV5-8	ASSLALIKGLNSEQF
.	TRBJ2-1	TRBV5-6	ASSFLNKANNEQF
.	TRBJ1-4	TRBV28	ASSWPLGVGEKLF
few	TRBJ1-2	TRBV5-1	ASRMGYSRGGYT